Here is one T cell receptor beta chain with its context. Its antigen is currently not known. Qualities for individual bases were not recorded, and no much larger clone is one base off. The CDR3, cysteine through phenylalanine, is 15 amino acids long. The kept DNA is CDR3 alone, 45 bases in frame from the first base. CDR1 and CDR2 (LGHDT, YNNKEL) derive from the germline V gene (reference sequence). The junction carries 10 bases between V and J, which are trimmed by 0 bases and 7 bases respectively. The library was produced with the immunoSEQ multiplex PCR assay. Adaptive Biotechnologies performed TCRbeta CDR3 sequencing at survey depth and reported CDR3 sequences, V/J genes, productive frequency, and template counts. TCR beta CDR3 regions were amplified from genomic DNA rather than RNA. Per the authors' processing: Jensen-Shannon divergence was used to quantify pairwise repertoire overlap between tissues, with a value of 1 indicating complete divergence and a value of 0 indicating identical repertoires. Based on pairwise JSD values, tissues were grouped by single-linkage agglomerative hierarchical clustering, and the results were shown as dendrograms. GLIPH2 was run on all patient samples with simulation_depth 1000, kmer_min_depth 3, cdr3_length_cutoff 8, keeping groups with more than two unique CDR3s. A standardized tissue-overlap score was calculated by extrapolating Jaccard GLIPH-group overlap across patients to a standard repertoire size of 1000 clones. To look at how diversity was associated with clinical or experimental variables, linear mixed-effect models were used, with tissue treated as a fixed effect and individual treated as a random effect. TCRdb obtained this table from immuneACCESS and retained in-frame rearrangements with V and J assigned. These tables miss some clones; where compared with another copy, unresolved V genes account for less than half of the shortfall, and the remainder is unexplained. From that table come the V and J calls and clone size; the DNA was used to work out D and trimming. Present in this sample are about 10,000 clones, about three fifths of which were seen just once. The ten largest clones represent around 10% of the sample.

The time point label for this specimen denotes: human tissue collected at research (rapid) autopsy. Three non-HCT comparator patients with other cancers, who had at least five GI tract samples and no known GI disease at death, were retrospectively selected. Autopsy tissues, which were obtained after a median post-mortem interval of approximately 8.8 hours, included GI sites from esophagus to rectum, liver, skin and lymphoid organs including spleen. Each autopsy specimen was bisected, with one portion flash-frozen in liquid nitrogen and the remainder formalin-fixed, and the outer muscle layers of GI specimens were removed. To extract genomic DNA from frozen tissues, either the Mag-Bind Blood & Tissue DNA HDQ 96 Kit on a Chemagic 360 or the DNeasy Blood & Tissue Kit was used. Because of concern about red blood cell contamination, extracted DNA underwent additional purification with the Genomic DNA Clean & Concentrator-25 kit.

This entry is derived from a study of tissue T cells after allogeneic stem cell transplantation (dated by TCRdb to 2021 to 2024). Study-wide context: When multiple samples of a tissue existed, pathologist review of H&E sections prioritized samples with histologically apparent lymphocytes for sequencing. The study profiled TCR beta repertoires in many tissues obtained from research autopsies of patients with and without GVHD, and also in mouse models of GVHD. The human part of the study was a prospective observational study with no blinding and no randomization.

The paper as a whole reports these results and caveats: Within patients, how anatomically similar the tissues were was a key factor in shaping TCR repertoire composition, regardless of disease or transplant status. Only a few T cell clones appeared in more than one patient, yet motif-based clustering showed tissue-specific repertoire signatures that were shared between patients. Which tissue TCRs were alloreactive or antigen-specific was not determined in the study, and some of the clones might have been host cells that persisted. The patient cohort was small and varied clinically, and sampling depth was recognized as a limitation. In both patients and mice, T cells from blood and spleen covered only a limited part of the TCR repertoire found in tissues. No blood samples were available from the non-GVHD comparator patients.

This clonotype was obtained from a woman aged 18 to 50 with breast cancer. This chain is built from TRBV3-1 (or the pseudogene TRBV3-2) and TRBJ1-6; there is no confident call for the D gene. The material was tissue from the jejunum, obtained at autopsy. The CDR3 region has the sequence CASSQDWGGNSPLHF. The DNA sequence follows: TGTGCCAGCAGCCAAGATTGGGGAGGGAATTCACCCCTCCACTTT.